The 14 T cell receptor beta chains given below trace back to one sample, sequenced in a study of regulatory T cells in long-lasting Graves disease. The time point is: newly diagnosed GD, antithyroid drugs for less than 3 months. The TCR library was prepared using RNA isolated from PBMCs. HTBI primers from iRepertoire and Arm-PCR of CDR3 regions yielded the TCR beta libraries. One entry per CDR3 protein results from TCRdb running MiXCR on the multiplex PCR reads. The sample lists approximately 540,000 distinct CDR3 sequences, 9.5% to 15% occurring once. The same sample was also studied in work on T cells in Graves' hyperthyroidism and ophthalmopathy.

The sequencing used peripheral blood mononuclear cells (PBMCs), collected at new diagnosis, from a patient treated with antithyroid drugs. All receptors come from a young woman with Graves disease.

The chain couples TRBV20-1 to TRBJ2-2; D is ambiguous. This CDR3 region has 13 residues. The germline V and J ends were trimmed by 3 bases and 6 bases, with 11 bases remaining between them. Germline V gene lookup returns CDR1 DFQATT and CDR2 SNEGSKA (reference sequence). The CDR3 bases are TGCAGTGCTAGTGGTCGGGTGGCCGGGGAGCTGTTTTTT. It codes for CSASGRVAGELFF.

This clonotype was counted between two and nine times. The chain recombines TRBV4-3 with TRBJ1-1, with D hard to call. Per germline, CDR1 LGHNA and CDR2 YSLEER. The CDR3 has 15 residues. V was shortened by 3 bases and J by 6 bases, with 17 bases between the two germline ends. The CDR3 DNA sequence: TGCGCCAGCAGCCATCGTATGACTTATGGGGCTGAAGCTTTCTTT. Translation gives CASSHRMTYGAEAFF.

A note on this clonotype: Germline is not matched at one junction end, which may reflect a read error. The rearrangement joins TRBV25-1 to TRBJ2-7; a possible D gene is TRBD1 (7 bases). The CDR3 is made up of 13 amino acids. Per germline, CDR1 MGHDK and CDR2 SYGVNS. The CDR3 nucleotides read TGTGCCAGCAGTGAAGGAGGAGGGGACAGAGCATTCTTC. This gives the protein CASSEGGGDRAFF.

The chain couples TRBV12-3 or TRBV12-4 to TRBJ2-5; D may be TRBD1 (5 bases). V shed 5 bases and J shed 7 bases, with 14 bases lying between them. The CDR3 is 13 amino acids. As DNA, the CDR3 is TGTGCCAGCAGTCAGGGAACTTTGGGGACCCAGTACTTC. It encodes CASSQGTLGTQYF.

The rearrangement links TRBV19 to TRBJ2-5, with a possible D match to TRBD2 (6 bases). Germline V gene lookup returns CDR1 LNHDA and CDR2 SQIVND (reference sequence). V lost 0 bases and J lost 4, with 9 bases in between. This CDR3 contains 14 residues. CDR3 nucleotide sequence: TGTGCCAGTAGTATAGATGGGGGGACAGAGACCCAGTACTTC. It codes for CASSIDGGTETQYF.

The rearrangement links TRBV7-9 to TRBJ2-2, with TRBD1 as a possible D gene (6 bases). The length of the CDR3 is 16 residues. The V and J ends lost 8 bases and 6 bases respectively, with 22 bases between them. Germline V CDR1 and CDR2: SEHNR, FQNEAQ (reference sequence). CDR3 sequence (DNA): TGTGCCAGCCCCCCGCTGGGGGCAGGGCCCCCCGGGGAGCTGTTTTTT. This encodes CASPPLGAGPPGELFF.

This clonotype was recorded many times. The chain joins TRBV11-2 to TRBJ2-1; possibly TRBD2 for D (5 bases). V was clipped by 6 bases and J by 4 bases, with 16 bases between them. The CDR3 covers 15 residues. Germline V lookup: CDR1 SGHAT, CDR2 FQNNGV. The CDR3, as DNA: TGTGCCAGCAGTGAGAGCCCCGGGGTGTACAATGAGCAGTTCTTC. The encoded protein is CASSESPGVYNEQFF.

This clonotype appeared many times. V is TRBV4-2 and J is TRBJ2-7; no reliable D call. V was trimmed by 2 bases and J by 0 bases, leaving 14 bases between them. The germline CDR1 and CDR2 sequences are LGHNA and YNFKEQ. This CDR3 has 16 amino acids. CDR3 amino acids: CASSQQASRISYEQYF. CDR3 DNA: TGTGCCAGCAGCCAACAAGCCTCGCGGATCTCCTACGAGCAGTACTTC.

This clonotype occurred many times. The V call is TRBV12-3 or TRBV12-4, the J call TRBJ1-2; D not resolved. V shed 3 bases and J shed 7 bases, with 12 bases lying between them. This CDR3 has 13 residues. The DNA for the CDR3 is TGTGCCAGCAGTTTTCTTCGGATTTCTGGCTACACCTTC. Protein product: CASSFLRISGYTF.

This clonotype was observed at least ten times. The gene calls are TRBV20-1 and TRBJ1-1; D is unresolved. Trimming took off 0 bases at V and 1 base at J, with 3 bases between the two ends. The CDR3 runs to 12 residues. From germline, CDR1 is DFQATT and CDR2 SNEGSKA (reference sequence). This chain's CDR3 is CSARETNTEAFF. The CDR3 DNA sequence: TGCAGTGCTAGAGAGACGAACACTGAAGCTTTCTTT.

In its sample, this clonotype was seen many times. The gene calls are TRBV12-3 or TRBV12-4 and TRBJ2-2; tentatively, D is TRBD1 (6 bases). The CDR3 is 16 amino acids. The ends were cut back, 3 bases at V and 1 base at J, with 12 bases in the middle. In DNA form, the CDR3 reads TGTGCCAGCAGTTTGGCTGGGACACTGAACACCGGGGAGCTGTTTTTT. Protein product: CASSLAGTLNTGELFF.

V and J are TRBV15 and TRBJ2-3; a weak D match, TRBD1 (6 bases). The DNA end lines up better with TRBJ1-1; the J call may be wrong. CDR3 size: 14 residues. Germline lookup yields CDR1 LNHNV and CDR2 YYDKDF (reference sequence). The CDR3 loop reads CATSRGGQIREAFF. CDR3 in DNA: TGTGCCACCAGCAGAGGCGGACAGATTCGCGAAGCTTTCTTT.

The chain recombines TRBV2 with TRBJ2-7, with 10 positions matching TRBD1. Germline assignment: CDR1 SNHLY and CDR2 FYNNEI. V shed 7 bases, J shed 3 bases, and the junction held 9 bases outside the gene matches. The CDR3 is 15 amino acids. CDR3 nucleotide sequence: TGTGCCAGCACCAGGGACAGGGGCGGCGACTACGAGCAGTACTTC. Its translation is CASTRDRGGDYEQYF.

This clonotype showed up many times. V is TRBV20-1 and J is TRBJ1-1; D remains ambiguous. This CDR3 is built from 14 residues. CDR1 DFQATT and CDR2 SNEGSKA come from the germline V gene (reference sequence). Trimming pared 6 bases from V and 6 bases from J, leaving 20 bases between. CDR3: CSAVKAPSDAEAFF. CDR3 DNA sequence: TGCAGTGCCGTAAAAGCCCCCTCGGACGCTGAAGCTTTCTTT.